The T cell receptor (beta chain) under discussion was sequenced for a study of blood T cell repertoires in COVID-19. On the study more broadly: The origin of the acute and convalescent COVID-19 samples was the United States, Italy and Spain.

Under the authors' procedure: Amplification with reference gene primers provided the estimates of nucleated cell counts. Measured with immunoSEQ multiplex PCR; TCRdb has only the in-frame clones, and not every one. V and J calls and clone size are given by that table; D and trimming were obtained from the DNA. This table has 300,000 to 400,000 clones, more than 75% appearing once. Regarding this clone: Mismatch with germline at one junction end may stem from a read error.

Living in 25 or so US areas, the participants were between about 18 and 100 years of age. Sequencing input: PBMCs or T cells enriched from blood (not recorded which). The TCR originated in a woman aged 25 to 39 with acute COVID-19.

The CDR3 spells CASSVAGGPSDTQYF. DNA of the CDR3: TGTGCCAGCAGCGTAGCGGGGGGGCCATCAGATACGCAGTATTTT. The rearrangement uses TRBV7-2 and TRBJ2-3, with 11 bases fitting TRBD2. The CDR3 has 15 amino acids. Germline V lookup: CDR1 SGHTA, CDR2 FQGNSA. Supplemented by reference TRBV7-2 and TRBJ2-3, the full variable domain reads GAGVSQSPSNKVTEKGKDVELRCDPISGHTALYWYRQSLGQGLEFLIYFQGNSAPDKSGLPSDRFSAERTGGSVSTLTIQRTQQEDSAVYLCASSVAGGPSDTQYFGPGTRLTVL.